The rows below give T cell receptor beta chains drawn from one sample of a study of CD8 T cells in ankylosing spondylitis. TCRdb processed the 5' RACE reads anew with MiXCR; each CDR3 protein has one entry. The sample yields some 120,000 distinct CDR3 sequences, approximately 6.8% seen once. The sequencing input was blood, either unsorted or a sorted T cell fraction (not recorded which). The source of these receptors is a male donor with ankylosing spondylitis or in good health (not recorded which). CDR3s include the opening cysteine and the closing phenylalanine or tryptophan. Each record gives: J gene, D gene, V gene, clone size, CDR3 DNA, CDR3 protein. D genes are given only for firm matches. For some rows the clone size is stated as once, few or many, or as a class when expanded; others skip it.

TRBJ2-5,TRBD1,TRBV6-1,many,TGTGCCAGCAGTGAAGCCGGGCGGACAGGGGTCCAAGAGACCCAGTACTTC,CASSEAGRTGVQETQYF
TRBJ2-5,-,TRBV7-2,many,TGTGCCAGCAGCATACTAGGAGAGACCCAGTACTTC,CASSILGETQYF
TRBJ2-3,-,TRBV5-1,many,TGCGCCAGCAGCTTGGTTGCGGGGTCAGATACGCAGTATTTT,CASSLVAGSDTQYF
TRBJ1-1,TRBD1,TRBV29-1,many,TGCAGCGTCGACAGGGGGGACCTGAGGGGAGCTTTCTTT,CSVDRGDLRGAFF
TRBJ1-1,-,TRBV29-1,many,TGCAGCGTTGTAGTCAGGGTGAACACTGAAGCTTTCTTT,CSVVVRVNTEAFF
TRBJ2-7,TRBD2,TRBV2,many,TGTGCCAGCAGTGAGGCTAGCGGGAGTCTGTACGAGCAGTACTTC,CASSEASGSLYEQYF
TRBJ2-7,-,TRBV12-3/TRBV12-4,-,TGTGCCAGCAGCCCTTCATACTACGAGCAGTACTTC,CASSPSYYEQYF
TRBJ1-2,-,TRBV18,-,TGTGCCAGCTCACCTATTAGCCGGGACTATGGCTACACCTTC,CASSPISRDYGYTF
TRBJ2-1,-,TRBV5-6,many,TGTGCCAGCAGGGGGCTGACGCGCTATGAGCAGTTCTTC,CASRGLTRYEQFF
TRBJ1-2,-,TRBV29-1,many,TGCAGCGTTGAAGATTCAACGGTCGACTATGGCTACACCTTC,CSVEDSTVDYGYTF
TRBJ2-5,-,TRBV20-1,many,TGCAGTGCTAGCCTTCAGGGGGGGGAGACCCAGTACTTC,CSASLQGGETQYF
TRBJ2-1,TRBD2,TRBV10-2,-,TGCGCCAGCAGCAGGACTAGCGGGGGGGATGAGCAGTTCTTC,CASSRTSGGDEQFF
TRBJ2-7,-,TRBV5-1,-,TGCGCCAGCAGCTTTTACGGATCCTCCTACGAGCAGTACTTC,CASSFYGSSYEQYF
TRBJ2-2,TRBD2,TRBV9,many,TGTGCCAGCAGCGCGTGGACTAGCGCCACCGGGGAGCTGTTTTTT,CASSAWTSATGELFF
TRBJ2-5,-,TRBV5-1,many,TGCGCCAGCAGCCATGGACAGCAAGAGACCCAGTACTTC,CASSHGQQETQYF
TRBJ1-1,TRBD1,TRBV5-1,many,TGCGCCAGCAGCCGCTGGACAGGGGATAACACTGAAGCTTTCTTT,CASSRWTGDNTEAFF
TRBJ1-4,TRBD1,TRBV5-1,once,TGCGCCAGCAGCTTCGGACAGGATCCTAATGAAAAACTGTTTTTT,CASSFGQDPNEKLFF
TRBJ2-1,TRBD1,TRBV10-3,many,TGTGCCATCAGCGGAACAGGGGAAGTCAATGAGCAGTTCTTC,CAISGTGEVNEQFF
TRBJ2-1,-,TRBV11-2,many,TGTGCCAGCAGCTTAGGGGTGGAGGCGGGGCCGATCAATGAGCAGTTCTTC,CASSLGVEAGPINEQFF
TRBJ2-7,-,TRBV28,many,TGTGCCAGCAGTTTATTTTCGACAGAGCAGTACTTC,CASSLFSTEQYF
TRBJ1-1,-,TRBV3-1,many,TGTGCCAGCAGCCAAATTGGGGATACTGAAGCTTTCTTT,CASSQIGDTEAFF
TRBJ2-5,-,TRBV12-3/TRBV12-4,many,TGTGCCAGCAGTACCCAGGGGCGACGCGTAGGGGAGACCCAGTACTTC,CASSTQGRRVGETQYF
TRBJ1-2,TRBD1,TRBV2,many,TGTGCCAGCAGTGAGGGACAGGGGTATGGCTACACCTTC,CASSEGQGYGYTF
TRBJ2-1,-,TRBV7-9,few,TGTGCCAGCAGCCCTCGGACGGGGGCCTACAATGAGCAGTTCTTC,CASSPRTGAYNEQFF
TRBJ2-7,-,TRBV3-1,few,TGTGCCAGCAGCCGCGCGGGCCTCAGCTCCTACGAGCAGTACTTC,CASSRAGLSSYEQYF
TRBJ2-1,-,TRBV20-1,many,TGCAGTGCTAGAGCTCGGACAGCGAACAATGAGCAGTTCTTC,CSARARTANNEQFF
TRBJ2-3,-,TRBV3-1,many,TGTGCCAGCAGCCCCGACCTTGGGGCGGGCACAGATACGCAGTATTTT,CASSPDLGAGTDTQYF
TRBJ1-1,TRBD1,TRBV5-4,-,TGTGCCAGCAGCCCTTATAGACAGGGGACTGAAGCTTTCTTT,CASSPYRQGTEAFF
TRBJ2-1,-,TRBV5-1,many,TGCGCCAGCAGCTTGCTAGCCTCCCCCTACAATGAGCAGTTCTTC,CASSLLASPYNEQFF
TRBJ1-2,TRBD1,TRBV29-1,many,TGCAGCGTTACGGGACAGATCTATGGCTACACCTTC,CSVTGQIYGYTF
TRBJ2-3,TRBD2,TRBV20-1,many,TGCAGTGCGAGACTAGCCTTTGGCACAGATACGCAGTATTTT,CSARLAFGTDTQYF
TRBJ2-5,TRBD2,TRBV20-1,many,TGCAGTGCTAACAGCGGGGGTAACCAAGAGACCCAGTACTTC,CSANSGGNQETQYF
TRBJ2-1,-,TRBV14,many,TGTGCCAGCAGCCAAGGAGTAAATGAGCAGTTCTTC,CASSQGVNEQFF
TRBJ2-7,-,TRBV27,few,TGTGCCAGCAGTTGGGCAGGGGCACGCTTTGAGCAGTACTTC,CASSWAGARFEQYF
TRBJ2-2,TRBD2,TRBV3-1,-,TGTGCCAGCAGCCACGTACCCGGAGCGGGGGGTCACACCGGGGAGCTGTTTTTT,CASSHVPGAGGHTGELFF
TRBJ2-3,TRBD2,TRBV12-3/TRBV12-4,many,TGTGCCAGCAGTCCTAGACTAGCGGGGCGTGGAGATACGCAGTATTTT,CASSPRLAGRGDTQYF
TRBJ2-3,-,TRBV10-3,-,TGTGCCATCAGTGACAGGGAGATTAGCACAGATACGCAGTATTTT,CAISDREISTDTQYF
TRBJ1-5,TRBD1,TRBV3-1,many,TGTGCCAGCAGCCGATCGCCGGGGACAGGGCCCCCACAATGTCAGCCCCAGCATTTT,CASSRSPGTGPPQCQPQHF
TRBJ2-1,TRBD2,TRBV20-1,many,TGCAGTGCTGGACTAGCGGGGGGGAGGAATGAGCAGTTCTTC,CSAGLAGGRNEQFF
TRBJ2-1,-,TRBV29-1,few,TGCAGCGTTGAGGTTTCGAGGTTAGATGAGCAGTTCTTC,CSVEVSRLDEQFF
TRBJ1-1,-,TRBV20-1,many,TGCAGTGCTAGGGGTCGGTCGAGCATGAACACTGAAGCTTTCTTT,CSARGRSSMNTEAFF
TRBJ2-3,-,TRBV7-9,-,TGTGCCAGCAGCAAACCCTCCCCCTTGGCCACGCAGTATTTT,CASSKPSPLATQYF
TRBJ1-1,-,TRBV6-5,many,TGTGCCAGCAGTTACTCGACGGGGAACACTGAAGCTTTCTTT,CASSYSTGNTEAFF
TRBJ2-7,TRBD2,TRBV7-2,many,TGTGCCAGCAGCTTAGCACCCGGGGGAGCGGGAGGGCCCCAGTACTTC,CASSLAPGGAGGPQYF
TRBJ2-3,-,TRBV7-8,many,TGTGCCAGCAGCTTCGGGGGGCTTTCTAGCACAGATACGCAGTATTTT,CASSFGGLSSTDTQYF
TRBJ1-5,-,TRBV20-1,many,TGCAGTGCTAGAGATCTTTCGGGGAATCAGCCCCAGCATTTT,CSARDLSGNQPQHF
TRBJ2-3,-,TRBV7-9,many,TGTGCCAGCAGCTTATTGAAGGGGTCGGATACGCAGTATTTT,CASSLLKGSDTQYF
TRBJ1-6,-,TRBV12-3/TRBV12-4,few,TGTGCCAGCAGCCCCTCGCGGGGGAATAATTCACCCCTCCACTTT,CASSPSRGNNSPLHF
TRBJ2-7,TRBD2,TRBV5-1,-,TGCGCCAGCAGCTTCAGCGGGAGGGCCGACGAGCAGTACTTC,CASSFSGRADEQYF
TRBJ2-7,TRBD1,TRBV5-1,many,TGCGCCAGCAGCGGAACAACAGGGGCCAGCTCCTACGAGCAGTACTTC,CASSGTTGASSYEQYF
TRBJ2-3,-,TRBV5-6,many,TGTGCCAGCAGCTACCGCCAGACAGATACGCAGTATTTT,CASSYRQTDTQYF
TRBJ1-1,TRBD1,TRBV20-1,many,TGCAGGGGTCATCGGACAGGTTCGAGGTGGGAAGCTTTCTTT,CRGHRTGSRWEAFF
TRBJ2-7,TRBD1,TRBV27,many,TGTGCCAGCAGTTTTCCCCGGGACAGGGGTTACGAGCAGTACTTC,CASSFPRDRGYEQYF
TRBJ2-1,TRBD1,TRBV29-1,many,TGCAGCGTTGAAGACCGGGACAGTTCCTACAATGAGCAGTTCTTC,CSVEDRDSSYNEQFF
TRBJ2-7,-,TRBV5-1,many,TGCGCCAGCAGCTTGGACGCTTCCTACGAGCAGTACTTC,CASSLDASYEQYF
TRBJ1-1,-,TRBV5-1,many,TGCGCCAGCAGCTGGGGCCCGGAGATGAACACTGAAGCTTTCTTT,CASSWGPEMNTEAFF
TRBJ2-1,TRBD1,TRBV20-1,many,TGCAGTGCTAGAGGTGGGATGAGGGGGCGAAAAGCCTTAGGCAATGAGCAGTTCTTC,CSARGGMRGRKALGNEQFF
TRBJ1-5,TRBD1,TRBV20-1,many,TGCAGTGCTAGAGATTTAGGGACAGCAAATCAGCCCCAGCATTTT,CSARDLGTANQPQHF
TRBJ2-2,TRBD2,TRBV5-1,many,TGCGCCAGCAGCTTGGGACTAGCGGGCTACACCGGGGAGCTGTTTTTT,CASSLGLAGYTGELFF